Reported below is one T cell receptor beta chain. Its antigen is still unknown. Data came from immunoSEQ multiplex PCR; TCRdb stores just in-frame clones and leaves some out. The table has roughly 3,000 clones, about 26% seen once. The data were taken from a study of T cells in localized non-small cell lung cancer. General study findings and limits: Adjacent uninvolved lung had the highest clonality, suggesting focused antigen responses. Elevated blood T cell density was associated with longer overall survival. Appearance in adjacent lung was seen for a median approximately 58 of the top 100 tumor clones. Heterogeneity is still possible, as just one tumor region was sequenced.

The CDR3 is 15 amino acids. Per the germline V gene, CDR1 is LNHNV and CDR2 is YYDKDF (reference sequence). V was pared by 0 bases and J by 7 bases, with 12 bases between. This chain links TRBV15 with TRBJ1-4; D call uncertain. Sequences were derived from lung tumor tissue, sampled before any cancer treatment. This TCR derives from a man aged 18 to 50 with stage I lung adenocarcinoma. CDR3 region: CATSRDLTTSEKLFF. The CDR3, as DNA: TGTGCCACCAGCAGAGATCTAACAACAAGTGAAAAACTGTTTTTT. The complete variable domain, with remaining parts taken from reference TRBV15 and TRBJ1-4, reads DAMVIQNPRYQVTQFGKPVTLSCSQTLNHNVMYWYQQKSSQAPKLLFHYYDKDFNNEADTPDNFQSRRPNTSFCFLDIRSPGLGDTAMYLCATSRDLTTSEKLFFGSGTQLSVL.